This TCR beta chain was recovered during a study of blood T cell repertoires in COVID-19. In the authors' workflow: Reference gene primer amplification yielded estimated nucleated cell counts. Data came from immunoSEQ multiplex PCR; TCRdb stores just in-frame clones and leaves some out. The D gene and trimming were derived from the DNA, and the V and J assignments and clone size from that table. The sample has almost 500,000 clones, 70% to 90% seen once; the top ten hold more than 7.5%. The CDR3 consists of 14 residues. V shed 7 bases and J 2 bases; nucleotides not matched to a gene: 6. Germline loops: CDR1 MNHEY, CDR2 SVGAGI.

The receptor's source is an older woman who had recovered from COVID-19. The source material was PBMCs or T cells enriched from blood (not recorded which). The chain uses TRBV6-5 and TRBJ2-7; 9 bases fit TRBD1. CDR3 residues: CASKADRGTYEQYF. The CDR3 DNA is TGTGCCAGCAAGGCAGACAGGGGGACCTACGAGCAGTACTTC.